This T cell receptor beta chain was observed in a study of blood T cell repertoires in COVID-19. The data were produced by immunoSEQ multiplex PCR, yet TCRdb's version contains in-frame clones alone and is incomplete. The repertoire consists of approximately 84,000 clones, with roughly 85% occurring once and the leading ten covering 11%. The sequenced sample consisted of peripheral blood. The clonotype comes from a human donor in a cohort sampled during active COVID-19.

The CDR3 protein is CASSAQVRELFF. In DNA form, the CDR3 reads TGTGCCAGCAGCGCACAGGTTCGGGAGCTGTTTTTT. The chain combines TRBV14 with TRBJ2-2; D might be TRBD1 (5 bases). CDR1 is SGHDN and CDR2 is FVKESK in the germline V gene. This CDR3 contains 12 residues. V lost 5 bases to trimming and J lost 9 bases, with 10 bases between them.